This T cell receptor (beta chain) was captured in a study of prognosis after radiotherapy for stage I lung cancer. CDR3 of TCR beta was amplified from genomic DNA via a two-round multiplex PCR. Round one of PCR was performed, and it used primers specific to each TRBV and TRBJ gene. Universal primers were used in the second PCR round. Each CDR3 protein gets one entry after TCRdb re-called the multiplex PCR reads with MiXCR. The sample contains 25,000 to 30,000 distinct CDR3 sequences, around a third of which appear only once. About this clonotype itself: This may be a read error: a much more frequent sequence differs by one nucleotide.

V was trimmed by 3 bases and J by 5 bases, leaving 15 bases between them. Germline CDR1 is MGHRA and CDR2 is YSYEKL. CDR3 size: 15 residues. Sequences were derived from PBMCs, sampled before or after stereotactic body radiation therapy (not recorded which). V is TRBV4-1 and J is TRBJ2-3; D may be TRBD2 (6 bases). This receptor was identified in a donor over 45 with non-small cell lung cancer. The CDR3 DNA is TGCGCCAGCAGCCAGGGGTCGCTGGGGGGAGATACGCAGTATTTT. It codes for CASSQGSLGGDTQYF.